The following is a T cell receptor beta chain sequence with its context. Its antigen target is currently unknown. Base qualities are not recorded, but no much larger clone differs from it by a single base. These data originate in a study of blood T cell repertoires in COVID-19 (TCRdb year 2020). Background for the entire study: Samples covering the acute and convalescent phases of COVID-19 were provided by collaborators in the United States, Italy and Spain. The prospective study material was composed of cDNA or gDNA derived from T cells, B-cell-depleted T cells, or PBMCs. Deeply sampled blood TCRbeta repertoires from subjects exposed to, actively infected with, or recovered from COVID-19 were included in the dataset. A freely available public database, intended as a resource for researchers studying the immune response to SARS-CoV-2, is where the repertoires were released. The samples were drawn from the first 160 participants of the ongoing ImmuneRACE study and from roughly 1,300 subjects provided by 6 global collaborators. A de-identified subject ID, COVID-19 status, age in years and sex were almost always included in the sample metadata. Where available, HLA class I and class II types were taken from metadata supplied by the sample provider and were not determined by assay-based typing.

Here is what the overall study found, with its caveats: Clinical and demographic metadata were provided uncurated, with the amount varying by source and participant.

V ends up 5 bases short and J 2 bases short, with an unmatched junction base count of 12. The germline V gene yields SGHTA for CDR1 and FQGNSA for CDR2. The CDR3 covers 17 residues, taking in both the cysteine and the phenylalanine. This entry keeps only the CDR3 DNA: 51 bases, framed from base 1. Collaborating institutions collected whole blood in K2EDTA tubes following their own protocols. For TCRbeta analysis, collaborators shipped samples as frozen whole blood, isolated PBMCs, or DNA extracted from either of those sample types. TCRbeta CDR3 regions were amplified from genomic DNA by means of the immunoSEQ Assay, a bias-controlled multiplex PCR. On the authors' methods: The number of nucleated cells in each sample was estimated from the amplification of reference gene primers within the assay. To quantify the absolute abundance of each unique TCRbeta CDR3 rearrangement, sequence reads were collapsed and filtered. For each sample, productive Simpson clonality was calculated as the square root of Simpson's diversity index over productive rearrangements. The clones in this table, taken by TCRdb from immuneACCESS, are in-frame only. Not every clone is retained; where verified, under half of the shortfall comes from an unresolved V gene, and the cause of the rest is unknown. V, J and clone size are taken as reported in that table, and D and trimming were inferred from the DNA itself. For this sample there are 55,000 to 65,000 clones; more than 70% appear just once. The ten largest make up around 6.9% of the sample.

The origin of this receptor is a man in his fifties or sixties with active or convalescent COVID-19. The sequence joins TRBV7-2 to TRBJ1-2; TRBD1 lines up with 9 middle nucleotides. Sequencing was done on a sample of peripheral blood. The nucleotide sequence reads as follows: TGTGCCAGCAGCGAAAACAGGGGGCGCCTGTTAAACTATGGCTACACCTTC. Translation gives CASSENRGRLLNYGYTF.